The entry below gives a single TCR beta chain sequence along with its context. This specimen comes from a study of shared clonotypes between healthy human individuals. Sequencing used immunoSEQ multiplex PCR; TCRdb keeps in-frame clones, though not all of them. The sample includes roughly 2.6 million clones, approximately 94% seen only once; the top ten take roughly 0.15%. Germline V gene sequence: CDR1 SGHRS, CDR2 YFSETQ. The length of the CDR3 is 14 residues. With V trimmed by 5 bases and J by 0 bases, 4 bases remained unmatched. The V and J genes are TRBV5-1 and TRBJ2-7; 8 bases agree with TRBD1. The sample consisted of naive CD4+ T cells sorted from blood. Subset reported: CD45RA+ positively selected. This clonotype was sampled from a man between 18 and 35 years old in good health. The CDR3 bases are TGCGCCAGCAGAACGACAGGGGACTCCTACGAGCAGTACTTC. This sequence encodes CASRTTGDSYEQYF.